The 9 T cell receptor beta chains in this list originate from one sample, sequenced in a study of T cells in Graves' hyperthyroidism and ophthalmopathy. Template material for amplifying TCR beta CDR3 regions consisted of RNA transcripts. With the HTBI primer set, the TCR CDR3 went through a first round of RT-PCR. One entry per CDR3 protein results from TCRdb running MiXCR on the multiplex PCR reads. There are 380,000 or so distinct CDR3 sequences in the sample; approximately 14% occur only once, and approximately 25% lies in the top ten. Sequencing was done on a sample of blood. Receptors were obtained from a woman in her twenties or thirties with Graves' hyperthyroidism.

This chain links TRBV9 with TRBJ2-1, with D hard to call. V shed 0 bases and J shed 0 bases, with 7 bases lying between them. There are 15 residues in the CDR3. The germline V gene has CDR1 SGDLS and CDR2 YYNGEE. CDR3 sequence (DNA): TGTGCCAGCAGCGTAGTAGTGGGCTCCTACAATGAGCAGTTCTTC. Encoded protein: CASSVVVGSYNEQFF.

As concerns this clonotype: At one end, the junction sequence differs from germline, possibly due to a read error. This sequence joins TRBV7-3 and TRBJ2-2, with D possibly matching TRBD1 (6 bases). Germline lookup yields CDR1 SGHTA and CDR2 FQGTGA. There are 15 residues in the CDR3. This CDR3 is CASSSKYGDTGEPFF. The CDR3 nucleotides are TGTGCCAGCAGCTCTAAATACGGGGACACCGGGGAGCCGTTTTTT.

This clonotype was observed a few times. V gene TRBV19 combines with J gene TRBJ2-1; 11 bases agree with TRBD2. The germline V gene encodes CDR1 LNHDA and CDR2 SQIVND (reference sequence). CDR3 length: 15 amino acids. Germline trimming cut 3 bases from V and 8 bases from J; bases unmatched to any gene: 6. CDR3 residues: CASSILVAGGHEQFF. DNA of the CDR3: TGTGCCAGTAGTATTCTGGTAGCGGGAGGGCATGAGCAGTTCTTC. Combining the CDR3 with reference TRBV19 and TRBJ2-1 gives the whole variable domain DGGITQSPKYLFRKEGQNVTLSCEQNLNHDAMYWYRQDPGQGLRLIYYSQIVNDFQKGDIAEGYSVSREKKESFPLTVTSAQKNPTAFYLCASSILVAGGHEQFFGPGTRLTVL.

This clonotype was picked up many times. The chain combines TRBV2 with TRBJ2-5; 15 bases line up with TRBD2. V lost 7 bases and J lost 3; bases outside the gene matches: 6. CDR3 size: 16 residues. The germline V gene has CDR1 SNHLY and CDR2 FYNNEI. The CDR3 loop reads CASKGTSGRREETQYF. The CDR3 DNA sequence: TGTGCCAGCAAGGGGACTAGCGGGAGGCGGGAAGAGACCCAGTACTTC.

On this clonotype: A read error may explain this, as a much larger clone is one base away. The chain joins TRBV28 to TRBJ2-5; 7 bases match TRBD1. Germline assignment: CDR1 MDHEN and CDR2 SYDVKM. The CDR3 loop spans 18 amino acids. CDR3 sequence (DNA): TGTGCCTGCAGTTTGGCGCCCCCGGGACAGCATACCGAAGAGACCCAGTACTTC. Translated, it gives CACSLAPPGQHTEETQYF. The variable domain in full, with the rest retrieved from reference TRBV28 and TRBJ2-5, is DVKVTQSSRYLVKRTGEKVFLECVQDMDHENMFWYRQDPGLGLRLIYFSYDVKMKEKGDIPEGYSVSREKKERFSLILESASTNQTSMYLCACSLAPPGQHTEETQYFGPGTRLLVL.

Only a few counts were recorded for this clonotype. This chain connects TRBV5-5 to TRBJ1-2; D is possibly TRBD1 (5 bases). The CDR3 is made up of 14 amino acids. V lost 1 base and J lost 4, with 11 bases in between. In germline, CDR1 is SGHKS, CDR2 YYEKEE (reference sequence). DNA of the CDR3: TGTGCCAGCAGCTTGCTGCGGGACGCCTATGGCTACACCTTC. Translated: CASSLLRDAYGYTF.

This chain links TRBV20-1 with TRBJ2-7, with D unresolved. The CDR3 is made up of 13 amino acids. Germline V lookup: CDR1 DFQATT, CDR2 SNEGSKA (reference sequence). CDR3 sequence (DNA): TGCAATGCCAGAGAGAGGATCACCTACGAGCAGTACTTC. Translating it yields CNARERITYEQYF.

This clonotype was detected ten times or more. V usage is TRBV12-5 and J usage is TRBJ2-2; 11 bases align to TRBD2. CDR1 is LGHNT and CDR2 is FRNRAP in the germline V gene. The ends lost 2 bases at V and 4 bases at J; junction bases unmatched: 3. This CDR3 has 16 amino acids. The CDR3 DNA reads as TGTGCTAGTGGTTTGACTAGCGGGAGTTCCACCGGGGAGCTGTTTTTT. As protein: CASGLTSGSSTGELFF.

This clonotype was detected many times. V and J are TRBV12-3 or TRBV12-4 and TRBJ2-1; 7 bases fit TRBD1. Trimming cost V 5 bases and J 10 bases; bases outside gene matches: 17. CDR3 length: 16 residues. CDR3 protein: CASSRSTGATSMEQFF. CDR3 DNA: TGTGCCAGCAGTAGGTCAACAGGGGCCACTTCAATGGAGCAGTTCTTC.